This T cell receptor beta chain came from a study of T cells in Graves' hyperthyroidism and ophthalmopathy. This CDR3 contains 15 residues. Trimming removed 1 base from V and 6 bases from J; junction bases left unmatched: 7. Germline CDR1 is SQVTM and CDR2 is ANQGSEA. In this sample, this clonotype turned up once. Regions amplified from RNA transcripts were the TCR beta CDR3 regions. Initially, a first-round RT-PCR of the TCR CDR3 employed the HTBI primer set. TCRdb itself ran the multiplex PCR reads through MiXCR, one entry per CDR3 protein. The data show 500,000 to 700,000 distinct CDR3 sequences, approximately 15% seen once.

The sequence derives from a woman between 18 and 29 years old with Graves' hyperthyroidism. Sequenced input: blood. The chain links TRBV29-1 to TRBJ2-2, with 8 bases that match TRBD1. The CDR3 spells CSVEGGQGRSGELFF. Written as DNA, the CDR3 is TGCAGCGTTGAAGGCGGACAGGGCCGGTCCGGGGAGCTGTTTTTT.